This T cell receptor (beta chain) was captured by sequencing in a study of early stage breast cancer tumors. Note on this clone: Its antigen is unidentified.

CDR1 and CDR2 from the germline V gene are MDHEN and SYDVKM. The CDR3 covers 13 residues. Trimming removed 8 bases from V and 8 bases from J; junction bases left unmatched: 5. Study observations and caveats: Most shared enriched TCRB sequences were commonly generated ones. Comparing each tissue with blood distinguished tumor from normal in 14 of 16 patients. Compared with adjacent normal breast tissue, tumors showed roughly 2.4-fold greater T cell density and higher clonality.

Each sample had two DNA replicates, approximately 0.49 ug blood or around 1.6 ug tissue. TCRdb's table, derived via immunoSEQ multiplex PCR, lists solely in-frame clones and lacks some. Among tens of thousands of clones listed, roughly 78% were seen once. Sequenced: blood. The gene calls are TRBV28 and TRBJ2-2; 10 bases line up with TRBD1. This receptor was identified in a person between 55 and 69 years old with breast cancer. Here the CDR3 DNA reads TGTGCCAGCCAGACAGGGGGCATAGGGGAGCTGTTTTTT. Translating gives CASQTGGIGELFF. Complete variable domain (other parts from reference TRBV28 and TRBJ2-2): DVKVTQSSRYLVKRTGEKVFLECVQDMDHENMFWYRQDPGLGLRLIYFSYDVKMKEKGDIPEGYSVSREKKERFSLILESASTNQTSMYLCASQTGGIGELFFGEGSRLTVL.